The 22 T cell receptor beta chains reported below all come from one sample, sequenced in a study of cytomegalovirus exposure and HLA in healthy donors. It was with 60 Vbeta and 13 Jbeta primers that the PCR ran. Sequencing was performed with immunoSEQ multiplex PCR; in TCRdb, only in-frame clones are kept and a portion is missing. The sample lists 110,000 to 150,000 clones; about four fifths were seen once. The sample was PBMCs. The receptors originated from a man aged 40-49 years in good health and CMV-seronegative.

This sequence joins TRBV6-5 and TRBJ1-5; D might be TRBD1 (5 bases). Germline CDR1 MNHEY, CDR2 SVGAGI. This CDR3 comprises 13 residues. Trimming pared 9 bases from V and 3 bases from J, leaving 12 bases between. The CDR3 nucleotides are TGTGCCAGTTATCAGGGCTTCAATCAGCCCCAGCATTTT. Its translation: CASYQGFNQPQHF.

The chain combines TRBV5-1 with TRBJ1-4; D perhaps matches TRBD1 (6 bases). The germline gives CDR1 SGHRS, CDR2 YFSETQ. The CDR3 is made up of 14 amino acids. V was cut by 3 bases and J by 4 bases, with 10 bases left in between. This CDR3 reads CASSSWTVNEKLFF. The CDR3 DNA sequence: TGCGCCAGCAGCTCTTGGACAGTTAATGAAAAACTGTTTTTT. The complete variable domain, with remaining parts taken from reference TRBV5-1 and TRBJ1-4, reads KAGVTQTPRYLIKTRGQQVTLSCSPISGHRSVSWYQQTPGQGLQFLFEYFSETQRNKGNFPGRFSGRQFSNSRSEMNVSTLELGDSALYLCASSSWTVNEKLFFGSGTQLSVL.

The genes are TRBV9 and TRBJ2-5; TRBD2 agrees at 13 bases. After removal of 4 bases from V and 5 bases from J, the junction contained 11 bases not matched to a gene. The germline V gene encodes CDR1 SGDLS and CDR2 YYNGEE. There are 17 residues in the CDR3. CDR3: CASSRPRLAGGMETQYF. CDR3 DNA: TGTGCCAGCAGCCGGCCCCGACTAGCGGGGGGCATGGAGACCCAGTACTTC.

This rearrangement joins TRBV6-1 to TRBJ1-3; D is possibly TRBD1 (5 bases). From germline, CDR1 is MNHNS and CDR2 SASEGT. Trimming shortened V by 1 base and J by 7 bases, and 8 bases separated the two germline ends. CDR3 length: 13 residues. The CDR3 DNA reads TGTGCCAGCAGTGAAGAGGGGCGGAACACCATATATTTT. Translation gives CASSEEGRNTIYF.

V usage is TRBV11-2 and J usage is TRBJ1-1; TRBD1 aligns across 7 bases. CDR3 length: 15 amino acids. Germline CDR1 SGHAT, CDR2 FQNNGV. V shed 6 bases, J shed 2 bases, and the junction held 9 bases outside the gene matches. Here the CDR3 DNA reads TGTGCCAGCAGGCCCCCCGCAGGGGGTAACACTGAAGCTTTCTTT. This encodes CASRPPAGGNTEAFF.

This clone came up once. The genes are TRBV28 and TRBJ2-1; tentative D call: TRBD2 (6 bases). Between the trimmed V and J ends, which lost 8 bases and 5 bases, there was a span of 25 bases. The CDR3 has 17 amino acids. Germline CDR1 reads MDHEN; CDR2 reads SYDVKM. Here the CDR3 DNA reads TGTGCCAGCGTCGGGGGTGATCTAGGTAGTGGGGACAATGAGCAGTTCTTC. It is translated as CASVGGDLGSGDNEQFF.

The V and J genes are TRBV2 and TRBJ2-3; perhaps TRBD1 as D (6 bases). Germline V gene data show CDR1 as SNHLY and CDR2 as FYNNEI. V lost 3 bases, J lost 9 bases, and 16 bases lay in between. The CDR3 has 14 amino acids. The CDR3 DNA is TGTGCCAGCAGTGAGGGGGCGGGCCCTGGGACGCAGTATTTT. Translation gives CASSEGAGPGTQYF.

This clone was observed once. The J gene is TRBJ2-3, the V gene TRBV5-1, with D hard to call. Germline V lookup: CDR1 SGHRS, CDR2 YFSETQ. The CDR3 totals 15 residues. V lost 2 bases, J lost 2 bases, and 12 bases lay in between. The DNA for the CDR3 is TGCGCCAGCAGCTTTTCTGAGACTTCCACAGATACGCAGTATTTT. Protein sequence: CASSFSETSTDTQYF.

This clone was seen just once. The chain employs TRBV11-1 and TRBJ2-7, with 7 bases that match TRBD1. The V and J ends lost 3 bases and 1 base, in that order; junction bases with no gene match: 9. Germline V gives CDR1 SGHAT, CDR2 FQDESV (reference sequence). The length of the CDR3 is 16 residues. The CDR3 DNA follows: TGTGCCAGCAGCTTTACGGGACAGCTCTTTTCCTACGAGCAGTACTTC. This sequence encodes CASSFTGQLFSYEQYF.

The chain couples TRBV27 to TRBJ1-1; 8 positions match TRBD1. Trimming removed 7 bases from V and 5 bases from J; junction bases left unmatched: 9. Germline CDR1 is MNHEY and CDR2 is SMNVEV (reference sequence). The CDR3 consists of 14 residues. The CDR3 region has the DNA TGTGCCAGCACCGATCCGGACAGGGTGACTGAAGCTTTCTTT. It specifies CASTDPDRVTEAFF.

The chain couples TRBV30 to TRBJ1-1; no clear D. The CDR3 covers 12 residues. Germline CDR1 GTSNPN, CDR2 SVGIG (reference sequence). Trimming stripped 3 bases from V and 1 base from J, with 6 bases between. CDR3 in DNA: TGTGCCTGGAGGCGTCAGAACACTGAAGCTTTCTTT. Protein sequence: CAWRRQNTEAFF. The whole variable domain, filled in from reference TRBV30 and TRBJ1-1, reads SQTIHQWPATLVQPVGSPLSLECTVEGTSNPNLYWYRQAAGRGLQLLFYSVGIGQISSEVPQNLSASRPQDRQFILSSKKLLLSDSGFYLCAWRRQNTEAFFGQGTRLTVV.

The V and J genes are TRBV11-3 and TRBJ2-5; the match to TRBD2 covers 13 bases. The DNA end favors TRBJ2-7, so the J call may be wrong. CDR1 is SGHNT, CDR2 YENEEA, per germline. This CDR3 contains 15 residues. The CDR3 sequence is CASSSGLAGTYEQYF. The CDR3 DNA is TGTGCCAGCAGCTCGGGACTAGCGGGGACCTACGAGCAGTACTTC.

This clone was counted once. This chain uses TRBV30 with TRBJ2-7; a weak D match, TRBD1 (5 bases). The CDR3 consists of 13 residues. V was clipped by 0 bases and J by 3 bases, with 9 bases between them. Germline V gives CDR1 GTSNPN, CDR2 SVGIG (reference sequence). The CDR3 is CAWSVDSNYEQYF. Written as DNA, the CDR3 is TGTGCCTGGAGTGTAGACAGTAACTACGAGCAGTACTTC.

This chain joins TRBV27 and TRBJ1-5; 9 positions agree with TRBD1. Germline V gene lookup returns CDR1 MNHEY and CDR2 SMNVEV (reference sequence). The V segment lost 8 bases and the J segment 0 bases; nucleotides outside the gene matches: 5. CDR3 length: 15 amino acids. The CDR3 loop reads CASSRDRASNQPQHF. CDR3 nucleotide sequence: TGTGCCAGCTCCCGGGACAGGGCTAGCAATCAGCCCCAGCATTTT.

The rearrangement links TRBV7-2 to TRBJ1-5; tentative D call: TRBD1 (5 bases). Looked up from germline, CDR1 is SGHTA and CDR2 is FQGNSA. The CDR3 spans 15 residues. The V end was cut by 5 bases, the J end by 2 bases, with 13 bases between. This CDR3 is CASSLQGSGNQPQHF. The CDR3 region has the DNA TGTGCCAGCAGCCTCCAGGGTTCGGGCAATCAGCCCCAGCATTTT. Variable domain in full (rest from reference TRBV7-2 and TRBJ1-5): GAGVSQSPSNKVTEKGKDVELRCDPISGHTALYWYRQSLGQGLEFLIYFQGNSAPDKSGLPSDRFSAERTGGSVSTLTIQRTQQEDSAVYLCASSLQGSGNQPQHFGDGTRLSIL.

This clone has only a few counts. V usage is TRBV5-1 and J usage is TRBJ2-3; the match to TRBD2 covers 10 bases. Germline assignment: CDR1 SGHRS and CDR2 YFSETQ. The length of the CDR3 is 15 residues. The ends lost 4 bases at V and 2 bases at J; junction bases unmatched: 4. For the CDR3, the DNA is TGCGCCAGCAGCAGGAGCGGGGGGGCCACAGATACGCAGTATTTT. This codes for CASSRSGGATDTQYF.

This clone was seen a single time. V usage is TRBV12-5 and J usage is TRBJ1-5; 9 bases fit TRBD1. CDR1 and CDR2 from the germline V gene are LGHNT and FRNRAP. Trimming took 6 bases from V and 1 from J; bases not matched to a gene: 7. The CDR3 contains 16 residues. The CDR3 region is CASGGQGVWSNQPQHF. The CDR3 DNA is TGTGCTAGTGGGGGACAGGGAGTATGGAGCAATCAGCCCCAGCATTTT.

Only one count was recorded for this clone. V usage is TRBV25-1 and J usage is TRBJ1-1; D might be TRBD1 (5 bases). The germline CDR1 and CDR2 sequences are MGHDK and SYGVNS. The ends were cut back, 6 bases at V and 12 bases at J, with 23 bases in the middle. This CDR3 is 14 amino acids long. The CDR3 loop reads CASSPPGGQGGSFF. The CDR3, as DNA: TGTGCCAGCAGCCCACCGGGTGGGCAGGGAGGGTCTTTCTTT.

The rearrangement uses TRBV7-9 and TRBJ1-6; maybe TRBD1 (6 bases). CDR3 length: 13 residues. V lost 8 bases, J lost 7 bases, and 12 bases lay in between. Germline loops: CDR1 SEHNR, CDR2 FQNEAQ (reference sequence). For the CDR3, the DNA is TGTGCCAGCGGGCAGGGGTGGAATTCACCCCTCCACTTT. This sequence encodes CASGQGWNSPLHF.

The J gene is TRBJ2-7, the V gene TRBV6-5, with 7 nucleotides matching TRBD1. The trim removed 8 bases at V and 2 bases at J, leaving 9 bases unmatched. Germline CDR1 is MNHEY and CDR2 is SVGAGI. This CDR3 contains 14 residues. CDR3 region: CASSGMDRTYEQYF. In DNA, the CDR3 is TGTGCCAGCTCTGGGATGGACAGGACCTACGAGCAGTACTTC.

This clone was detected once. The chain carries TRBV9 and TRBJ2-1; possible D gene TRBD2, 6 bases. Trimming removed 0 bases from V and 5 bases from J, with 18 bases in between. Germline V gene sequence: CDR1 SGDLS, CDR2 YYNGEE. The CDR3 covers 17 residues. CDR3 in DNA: TGTGCCAGCAGCGTAGGTGGCGGCCCCGGGGGTCACAATGAGCAGTTCTTC. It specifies CASSVGGGPGGHNEQFF.

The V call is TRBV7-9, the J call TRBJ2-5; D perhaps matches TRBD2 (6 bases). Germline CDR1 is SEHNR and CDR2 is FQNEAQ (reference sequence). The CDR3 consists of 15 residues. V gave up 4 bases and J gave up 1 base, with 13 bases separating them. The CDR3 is CASSSIFGGQETQYF. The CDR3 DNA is TGTGCCAGCAGCTCGATCTTCGGGGGCCAAGAGACCCAGTACTTC. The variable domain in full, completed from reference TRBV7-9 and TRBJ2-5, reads DTGVSQNPRHKITKRGQNVTFRCDPISEHNRLYWYRQTLGQGPEFLTYFQNEAQLEKSRLLSDRFSAERPKGSFSTLEIQRTEQGDSAMYLCASSSIFGGQETQYFGPGTRLLVL.